The entry that follows covers one TCR beta chain sequence. For a library built for alpha chains, this beta chain is a stray read; little rests on its size. TCRdb analysed the 5' RACE reads with MiXCR anew, one entry per CDR3 protein. Of around 420 distinct CDR3 sequences detected, over 30% appear once; the ten largest clones hold about 73%. The CDR3 sequence is 13 residues long. The V gene lost 4 bases and the J gene lost 6 bases, with 13 bases spanning the gap. The germline CDR1 and CDR2 sequences are LNHDA and SQIVND (reference sequence). This sample was included in a study of spatial heterogeneity in lung cancer. Study as a whole: Each time, sequencing found more beta-chain sequences than alpha-chain sequences. Across the raw uncorrected reads, a unique TCR and UMI combination was observed, on average, more than ten times.

Time point here: sample taken at primary tumor resection. From tumor, nontumor lung or frozen PBMC, whole RNA was taken unsorted for sequencing. Samples were obtained from 65 to 80 donors, all untreated early-stage non-small cell lung cancer patients. The rearrangement joins TRBV19 to TRBJ2-7, with D possibly being TRBD1 (5 bases). The TCR comes from a male donor with early-stage non-small cell lung cancer. Here the sequenced sample was PBMCs, taken at surgery. DNA for the CDR3: TGTGCCAGTAGTACAGGGTTCCTGGCCGAGCAGTACTTC. Residues: CASSTGFLAEQYF. The full variable domain, completed using reference TRBV19 and TRBJ2-7, is DGGITQSPKYLFRKEGQNVTLSCEQNLNHDAMYWYRQDPGQGLRLIYYSQIVNDFQKGDIAEGYSVSREKKESFPLTVTSAQKNPTAFYLCASSTGFLAEQYFGPGTRLTVT.